Each of the 5 T cell receptor beta chains below was sequenced from the same sample in a study of T cells in Graves' hyperthyroidism and ophthalmopathy. RNA transcripts yielded amplified TCR beta CDR3 regions. The primer set for the first-round RT-PCR of the TCR CDR3 was HTBI. TCRdb called the multiplex PCR reads again in MiXCR, with one record for every CDR3 protein. Of about 210,000 distinct CDR3 sequences listed, about 15% were seen once; the top ten hold approximately 50%. Sample: blood. The receptors were sampled from a man aged 45-60 years with Graves' hyperthyroidism.

A remark on this clonotype: This may come from a read error, since a much larger clone is one base off. The rearrangement joins TRBV11-2 to TRBJ2-4; D may be TRBD1 (5 bases). The CDR3 covers 16 residues. Germline CDR1 and CDR2: SGHAT and FQNNGV. Trimming removed 2 bases from V and 2 bases from J, with 13 bases in between. CDR3 protein: CASSLRQSATKNIQYF. The CDR3 DNA sequence: TGTGCCAGCAGCTTAAGACAGTCTGCGACCAAAAACATTCAGTACTTC.

This clonotype was recorded many times. This sequence joins TRBV28 and TRBJ2-5; 7 bases agree with TRBD1. CDR3 length: 16 amino acids. Germline V gene lookup returns CDR1 MDHEN and CDR2 SYDVKM. J gave up 4 bases and V 6 bases, and 14 bases lay outside the gene matches. The CDR3 DNA reads TGTGCCAGCAGCCAAAACCCATCGGGACAGAGAGAGACCCAGTACTTC. It encodes CASSQNPSGQRETQYF.

This clonotype was counted a few times. This sequence joins TRBV28 and TRBJ2-7; possible D gene TRBD1, 6 bases. CDR3 length: 14 amino acids. The germline gives CDR1 MDHEN, CDR2 SYDVKM. V lost 6 bases, J lost 1 base, and 13 bases lay in between. The CDR3 sequence: CASSGDTGSYEQYF. CDR3 in DNA: TGTGCCAGCAGCGGGGACACCGGATCCTACGAGCAGTACTTC.

The table lists this clonotype with a few counts. This chain joins TRBV7-8 and TRBJ2-7; 7 bases fit TRBD2. From germline, CDR1 is SGHVS and CDR2 FQNEAQ. The CDR3 contains 16 residues. V shed 2 bases, J shed 0 bases, and the junction held 7 bases outside the gene matches. The CDR3 bases are TGTGCCAGCAGCTTATTATCGGGGAGGGACTCCTACGAGCAGTACTTC. Translated, it gives CASSLLSGRDSYEQYF.

This clonotype was observed a handful of times. The junction departs from the called germline gene at one end, perhaps through a read error. V is TRBV28 and J is TRBJ1-2; D is perhaps TRBD1 (6 bases). CDR3 length: 14 residues. Germline V CDR1 and CDR2: MDHEN, SYDVKM. The CDR3 DNA follows: TGTGCCAGCAGTTTCACAGGGATGGTCTATAGCTACACCTTC. Translated: CASSFTGMVYSYTF.